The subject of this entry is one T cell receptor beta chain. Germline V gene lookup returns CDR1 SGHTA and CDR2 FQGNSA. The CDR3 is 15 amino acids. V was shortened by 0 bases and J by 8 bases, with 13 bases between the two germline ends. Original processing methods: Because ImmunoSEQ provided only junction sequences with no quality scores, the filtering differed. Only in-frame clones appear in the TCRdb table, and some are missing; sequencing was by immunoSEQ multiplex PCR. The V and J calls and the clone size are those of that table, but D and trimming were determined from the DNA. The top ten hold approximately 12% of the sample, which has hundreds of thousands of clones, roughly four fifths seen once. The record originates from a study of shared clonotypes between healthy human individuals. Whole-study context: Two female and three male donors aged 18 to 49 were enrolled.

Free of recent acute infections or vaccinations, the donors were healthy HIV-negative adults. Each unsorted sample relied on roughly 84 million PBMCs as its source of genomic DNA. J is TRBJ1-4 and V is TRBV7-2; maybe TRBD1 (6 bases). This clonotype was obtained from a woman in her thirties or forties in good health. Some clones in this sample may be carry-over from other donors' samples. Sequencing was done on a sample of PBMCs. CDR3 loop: CASSLALGQREKLFF. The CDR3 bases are TGTGCCAGCAGCTTAGCGCTGGGACAAAGGGAAAAACTGTTTTTT. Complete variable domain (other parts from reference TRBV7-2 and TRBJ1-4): GAGVSQSPSNKVTEKGKDVELRCDPISGHTALYWYRQSLGQGLEFLIYFQGNSAPDKSGLPSDRFSAERTGGSVSTLTIQRTQQEDSAVYLCASSLALGQREKLFFGSGTQLSVL.